This T cell receptor (beta chain) was found in a study of CD8+ T cells in alopecia areata. Overall study findings and caveats: The study found higher clonality in lesional than normal scalp, especially in alopecia totalis/universalis. Relative to mice, TCR sharing across patients was less clear, a difference possibly HLA-related. Scalp samples also contribute reads from the resident alphabeta T cells found in normal skin.

TCR sequencing used cDNA made by reverse transcription of extracted RNA. Data came from immunoSEQ multiplex PCR; TCRdb stores just in-frame clones and leaves some out. The data hold 95,000 to 110,000 clones, with around three fifths observed a single time. V gave up 1 base and J gave up 6 bases, with 15 bases separating them. Germline lookup yields CDR1 SNHLY and CDR2 FYNNEI. The length of the CDR3 is 15 residues. Points on this clone: The antigen is undetermined.

The sample was CD4+ T cells sorted from blood. This chain connects TRBV2 to TRBJ1-2; D might be TRBD1 (6 bases). The sequence was collected from a human donor in good health. CDR3 in amino acids: CASSEEAGTQDGYTF. The CDR3 region has the DNA TGTGCCAGCAGTGAAGAAGCCGGGACACAGGATGGCTACACCTTC.